These T cell receptor beta chains were read from a single sample in a study of T cell responses to AZD1222 COVID-19 vaccine. Data came from immunoSEQ multiplex PCR; TCRdb stores just in-frame clones and leaves some out. The sample includes more than 85,000 clones, approximately 85% of them seen just once. Material: peripheral blood, obtained on day 0 of AZD1222 vaccination. The receptors were gathered from an adult in good health. Both conserved end residues are part of each CDR3. Fields, in order: clone size, D gene, J gene, V gene, CDR3 protein, CDR3 DNA. D genes are given only for firm matches. Clone size is given for some rows only: seen once, a few or many times, or a class if the clone is expanded.

- | - | TRBJ2-6 | TRBV7-9 | CASSRRGGSGANVLTF | TGTGCCAGCAGCCGGAGGGGGGGCTCTGGGGCCAACGTCCTGACTTTC
few | TRBD1 | TRBJ1-1 | TRBV11-1 | CASSLSLTKAGGAFF | TGTGCCAGCAGCTTATCCTTGACGAAGGCAGGGGGAGCTTTCTTT
- | TRBD1 | TRBJ1-2 | TRBV27 | CASKGDRALDYGYTF | TGTGCCAGCAAGGGAGACAGGGCTCTTGACTATGGCTACACCTTC
- | - | TRBJ2-2 | TRBV28 | CASNTGASNTGELFF | TGTGCCAGCAACACGGGAGCCTCGAACACCGGGGAGCTGTTTTTT
- | TRBD2 | TRBJ2-1 | TRBV12-3/TRBV12-4 | CASSSGRGGQFF | TGTGCCAGCTCCAGCGGGAGGGGCGGGCAGTTCTTC
- | - | TRBJ1-4 | TRBV10-2 | CASRSGTNEKLFF | TGCGCCAGCCGATCCGGGACAAATGAAAAACTGTTTTTT
- | - | TRBJ2-3 | TRBV30 | CAWSSGGHSTDTQYF | TGTGCCTGGAGTAGTGGCGGGCACAGCACAGATACGCAGTATTTT
- | - | TRBJ2-3 | TRBV6-5 | CASISPTNTQYF | TGTGCCAGCATTTCTCCCACTAATACGCAGTATTTT
few | TRBD1 | TRBJ1-1 | TRBV6-5 | CASSPPGQGRGRAFF | TGTGCCAGCAGCCCGCCCGGACAGGGTCGAGGCAGAGCTTTCTTT
- | - | TRBJ2-3 | TRBV18 | CASSPPGEGFRAQYF | TGTGCCAGCTCACCACCGGGCGAAGGCTTCCGGGCGCAGTATTTT
many | - | TRBJ2-3 | TRBV7-9 | CASSLGVSNADTQYF | TGTGCCAGCAGCTTAGGAGTGAGTAACGCAGATACGCAGTATTTT
few | - | TRBJ1-4 | TRBV27 | CASSLLPGDSVLGKLFF | TGTGCCAGCAGTTTATTGCCTGGCGACAGTGTACTGGGAAAACTGTTTTTT
- | - | TRBJ1-1 | TRBV18 | CASSPPEMSGPNTEAFF | TGTGCCAGCTCACCACCGGAAATGAGCGGACCAAACACTGAAGCTTTCTTT
- | TRBD1 | TRBJ2-1 | TRBV24-1 | CATSDTGTGIYNEQFF | TGTGCCACCAGTGATACCGGGACAGGGATTTACAATGAGCAGTTCTTC
- | TRBD1 | TRBJ1-2 | TRBV19 | CASSRDRRNNYGYTF | TGTGCCAGTAGTAGGGACAGGCGGAATAACTATGGCTACACCTTC
- | - | TRBJ1-1 | TRBV5-3 | CARSFLDKEVFWNTEAFF | TGTGCCAGAAGCTTCCTAGACAAGGAAGTTTTTTGGAACACTGAAGCTTTCTTT
once | - | TRBJ1-2 | TRBV10-3 | CAISETSGSGYTF | TGTGCCATCAGTGAAACTTCAGGGAGCGGCTACACCTTC
- | TRBD2 | TRBJ2-5 | TRBV5-1 | CASSLAITGGPRETQYF | TGCGCCAGCAGCTTGGCCATAACGGGGGGGCCGCGAGAGACCCAGTACTTC
- | - | TRBJ2-7 | TRBV27 | CASSPSFGGRYEQYF | TGTGCCAGCAGTCCCTCCTTCGGTGGTCGCTACGAGCAGTACTTC
- | TRBD1 | TRBJ2-3 | TRBV2 | CASKRTGEVTDTQYF | TGTGCCAGCAAAAGGACAGGGGAAGTGACAGATACGCAGTATTTT
- | - | TRBJ1-1 | TRBV11-1 | CASSLMGFDDPAEAFF | TGTGCCAGCAGCTTAATGGGGTTTGATGACCCCGCTGAAGCTTTCTTT